The 28 T cell receptor beta chains below all came from one sample that was sequenced in a study of spatial heterogeneity in lung cancer. TCRdb reprocessed the 5' RACE reads via MiXCR and lists one record per CDR3 protein. The sample shows about 36,000 distinct CDR3 sequences, around 5.2% of them seen only once. Time point described: sample taken at primary tumor resection. Extraction of whole RNA from tumor, nontumor lung or frozen PBMC preceded unsorted sequencing. This specimen consisted of PBMCs, obtained at surgery. These TCRs come from a female donor with early-stage non-small cell lung cancer.

This clonotype was detected a few times. The rearrangement links TRBV20-1 to TRBJ1-5; D is ambiguous. Trimming took off 3 bases at V and 6 bases at J, with 9 bases between the two ends. Per germline, CDR1 DFQATT and CDR2 SNEGSKA (reference sequence). The CDR3 sequence is 12 residues long. The DNA of the CDR3 is TGCAGTGCTAGTAGGGTTTCTCAGCCCCAGCATTTT. Protein sequence: CSASRVSQPQHF.

This clonotype was seen repeatedly, ten times or more. The genes are TRBV5-1 and TRBJ1-4; D remains unclear. Germline V gives CDR1 SGHRS, CDR2 YFSETQ. This CDR3 is built from 17 residues. The ends were cut back, 3 bases at V and 3 bases at J, with 18 bases in the middle. The DNA for the CDR3 is TGCGCCAGCAGCTCCCAGCCTCTCGACCGGTCTAATGAAAAACTGTTTTTT. This gives the protein CASSSQPLDRSNEKLFF.

This clonotype occurred a few times. The J gene is TRBJ2-3, the V gene TRBV4-1; 7 bases map to TRBD1. The CDR3 has 14 residues. V shed 6 bases and J 0 bases; nucleotides not matched to a gene: 3. The germline V gene encodes CDR1 MGHRA and CDR2 YSYEKL. CDR3 sequence reads: CASRDRTSTDTQYF. The CDR3, as DNA: TGCGCCAGCAGGGACAGGACTAGCACAGATACGCAGTATTTT.

V is TRBV20-1 and J is TRBJ2-4, with 9 nucleotides matching TRBD1. Germline V gene data show CDR1 as DFQATT and CDR2 as SNEGSKA (reference sequence). CDR3 size: 13 residues. With 6 bases clipped from V and 6 bases from J, the junction kept 6 bases outside the gene matches. Here the CDR3 reads CSAAEGQGNIQYF. In DNA form, the CDR3 reads TGCAGTGCCGCGGAGGGACAGGGAAACATTCAGTACTTC.

The sample holds many counts of this clonotype. This rearrangement joins TRBV5-1 to TRBJ1-2; D gene ambiguous. Between the trimmed V and J ends, which lost 0 bases and 0 bases, there was a span of 9 bases. In germline, CDR1 is SGHRS, CDR2 YFSETQ. The CDR3 spans 15 residues. CDR3: CASSLAPGSNYGYTF. CDR3 in DNA: TGCGCCAGCAGCTTGGCTCCAGGTTCTAACTATGGCTACACCTTC. The complete variable domain, with remaining parts taken from reference TRBV5-1 and TRBJ1-2, reads KAGVTQTPRYLIKTRGQQVTLSCSPISGHRSVSWYQQTPGQGLQFLFEYFSETQRNKGNFPGRFSGRQFSNSRSEMNVSTLELGDSALYLCASSLAPGSNYGYTFGSGTRLTVV.

The rearrangement links TRBV19 to TRBJ2-3; possibly TRBD2 for D (5 bases). This CDR3 is built from 14 residues. The germline CDR1 and CDR2 sequences are LNHDA and SQIVND (reference sequence). V gave up 4 bases and J gave up 5 bases, with 13 bases separating them. CDR3 DNA sequence: TGTGCCAGTAGTAAGGCTCGAGGGATAGATACGCAGTATTTT. Translation: CASSKARGIDTQYF. Full variable domain (remainder filled in from reference TRBV19 and TRBJ2-3): DGGITQSPKYLFRKEGQNVTLSCEQNLNHDAMYWYRQDPGQGLRLIYYSQIVNDFQKGDIAEGYSVSREKKESFPLTVTSAQKNPTAFYLCASSKARGIDTQYFGPGTRLTVL.

The chain recombines TRBV10-1 with TRBJ2-2; perhaps TRBD2 as D (6 bases). The V gene lost 6 bases and the J gene lost 4 bases, with 9 bases spanning the gap. CDR1 is WNHNN and CDR2 is SYGVQD in the germline V gene (reference sequence). The CDR3 totals 13 residues. The CDR3 spells CASRAGGTGELFF. The DNA of the CDR3 is TGCGCCAGCAGAGCCGGGGGCACCGGGGAGCTGTTTTTT.

This clonotype was seen repeatedly, ten times or more. The V and J genes are TRBV20-1 and TRBJ2-4; 13 nucleotides match TRBD2. This CDR3 is built from 16 residues. Germline V gene data show CDR1 as DFQATT and CDR2 as SNEGSKA (reference sequence). Trimming removed 5 bases from V and 0 bases from J; junction bases left unmatched: 4. CDR3: CSAWTSGGIAKNIQYF. The CDR3 region has the DNA TGCAGTGCTTGGACTAGCGGGGGAATAGCCAAAAACATTCAGTACTTC.

This clonotype was seen at least ten times. The V call is TRBV20-1, the J call TRBJ1-4; the D is unclear. V lost 5 bases, J lost 6 bases, and 13 bases lay in between. CDR1 and CDR2 (germline): DFQATT, SNEGSKA (reference sequence). This CDR3 has 13 residues. The CDR3 coding sequence is TGCAGTGCTGAACCCTTCGGAGATGAAAAACTGTTTTTT. It is translated as CSAEPFGDEKLFF.

This clonotype was detected many times. The chain links TRBV30 to TRBJ1-5, with a tentative D call TRBD1 (5 bases). There are 14 residues in the CDR3. From germline, CDR1 is GTSNPN and CDR2 SVGIG (reference sequence). The V end lost 0 bases, the J end lost 6 bases, and 12 bases lay between the germline ends. CDR3 nucleotide sequence: TGTGCCTGGAGTGTAATAGGGGTCGGTCAGCCCCAGCATTTT. This sequence encodes CAWSVIGVGQPQHF. The entire variable domain, with the rest obtained from reference TRBV30 and TRBJ1-5, is as follows: SQTIHQWPATLVQPVGSPLSLECTVEGTSNPNLYWYRQAAGRGLQLLFYSVGIGQISSEVPQNLSASRPQDRQFILSSKKLLLSDSGFYLCAWSVIGVGQPQHFGDGTRLSIL.

There are a few counts of this clonotype. This chain connects TRBV27 to TRBJ2-1, with 15 bases lining up with TRBD2. Germline V gene data show CDR1 as MNHEY and CDR2 as SMNVEV (reference sequence). The V and J ends lost 3 bases and 8 bases, in that order; junction bases with no gene match: 11. This CDR3 has 18 residues. The CDR3 is CASSLGTSGRRTRDEQFF. The CDR3 bases are TGTGCCAGCAGTTTGGGGACTAGCGGGAGGAGGACTAGGGATGAGCAGTTCTTC.

This clonotype was detected ten times or more. This chain connects TRBV5-1 to TRBJ1-3, with D unclear. Trimming took off 0 bases at V and 0 bases at J, with 10 bases between the two ends. The CDR3 is 16 amino acids. CDR1 and CDR2 from the germline V gene are SGHRS and YFSETQ. Written as DNA, the CDR3 is TGCGCCAGCAGCTTGGGTGGGGTCCGCTCTGGAAACACCATATATTTT. Amino acid sequence: CASSLGGVRSGNTIYF.

This clonotype was detected a few times. This rearrangement joins TRBV7-9 to TRBJ1-1; D ambiguous. In germline, CDR1 is SEHNR, CDR2 FQNEAQ (reference sequence). This CDR3 has 12 residues. Trimming removed 5 bases at V and 10 bases at J, with 14 bases between. CDR3 coding DNA: TGTGCCAGCAGCCCCGAATTGATGCGAGCTTTCTTT. This encodes CASSPELMRAFF. The whole variable domain, remainder taken from reference TRBV7-9 and TRBJ1-1, is DTGVSQNPRHKITKRGQNVTFRCDPISEHNRLYWYRQTLGQGPEFLTYFQNEAQLEKSRLLSDRFSAERPKGSFSTLEIQRTEQGDSAMYLCASSPELMRAFFGQGTRLTVV.

This clonotype was counted at least ten times. This chain uses TRBV7-9 with TRBJ1-1; 9 nucleotides agree with TRBD1. The CDR3 spans 14 residues. CDR1 is SEHNR and CDR2 is FQNEAQ in the germline V gene (reference sequence). Unmatched junction bases numbered 6, after V lost 5 bases and J lost 5 bases. The CDR3 DNA reads as TGTGCCAGCAGCCTCCAGACAGGGGGGACTGAAGCTTTCTTT. Translating gives CASSLQTGGTEAFF.

This clonotype appeared a few times. The chain carries TRBV6-1 and TRBJ2-1, with D unresolved. The germline gives CDR1 MNHNS, CDR2 SASEGT. Trimming took 6 bases from V and 6 from J, leaving 12 bases between them. The CDR3 runs 13 residues. In DNA, the CDR3 is TGTGCCAGCAGGCCCGTGGGTTCCAATGAGCAGTTCTTC. The encoded protein is CASRPVGSNEQFF.

Ten or more counts support this clonotype. V and J are TRBV9 and TRBJ2-7; no firm D call. V was trimmed by 3 bases and J by 1 base, leaving 8 bases between them. CDR1 is SGDLS, CDR2 YYNGEE, per germline. The CDR3 has 13 residues. The CDR3 DNA follows: TGTGCCAGCAGCGCACCCAGTTCCTACGAGCAGTACTTC. It codes for CASSAPSSYEQYF.

This clonotype has a count of ten or more. The chain is built from TRBV20-1 and TRBJ2-1; 14 nucleotides match TRBD2. This CDR3 is built from 15 residues. The J segment lost 8 bases and the V segment lost 3 bases, leaving 6 bases of the junction unmatched. Germline loops: CDR1 DFQATT, CDR2 SNEGSKA (reference sequence). As DNA, the CDR3 is TGCAGTGCTAGTCCCGGGACTAGCGGGAGCCATGAGCAGTTCTTC. Translation gives CSASPGTSGSHEQFF.

In its sample, this clonotype was seen many times. CDR3 amino acids: CASSPDPFQQFF. DNA for the CDR3: TGTGCCAGCTCACCGGACCCGTTCCAGCAGTTCTTC. The chain employs TRBV18 and TRBJ2-1; D is unresolved. This CDR3 has 12 residues. CDR1 and CDR2 from the germline V gene are KGHSH and LQKENI. V was shortened by 3 bases and J by 11 bases, with 11 bases between the two germline ends.

This clonotype has at least ten counts. The chain is built from TRBV5-5 and TRBJ2-3; 12 nucleotides agree with TRBD2. This CDR3 spans 20 amino acids. The ends lost 5 bases at V and 0 bases at J; junction bases unmatched: 16. CDR1 and CDR2 from the germline V gene are SGHKS and YYEKEE (reference sequence). CDR3: CASSLSAWASGGASTDTQYF. The CDR3, as DNA: TGTGCCAGCAGTTTGTCGGCTTGGGCTAGCGGGGGGGCCAGCACAGATACGCAGTATTTT.

This clonotype has at least ten counts. V is TRBV5-1 and J is TRBJ2-7; 9 bases match TRBD1. The CDR3 consists of 15 residues. V lost 3 bases and J lost 7; bases outside the gene matches: 11. CDR1 is SGHRS and CDR2 is YFSETQ in the germline V gene. DNA for the CDR3: TGCGCCAGCAGCTCGGTTGGGACAGGGACAGGGGAGCAGTACTTC. It codes for CASSSVGTGTGEQYF. The whole variable domain, filled in from reference TRBV5-1 and TRBJ2-7, reads KAGVTQTPRYLIKTRGQQVTLSCSPISGHRSVSWYQQTPGQGLQFLFEYFSETQRNKGNFPGRFSGRQFSNSRSEMNVSTLELGDSALYLCASSSVGTGTGEQYFGPGTRLTVT.

Many counts were recorded for this clonotype. This chain uses TRBV5-1 with TRBJ2-1; D is possibly TRBD1 (5 bases). From germline, CDR1 is SGHRS and CDR2 YFSETQ. The V and J ends lost 0 bases and 7 bases respectively, with 8 bases between them. This CDR3 spans 13 amino acids. The CDR3 is CASSLGRANEQFF. CDR3 bases: TGCGCCAGCAGCTTGGGCAGGGCAAATGAGCAGTTCTTC.

This clonotype was seen at least ten times. This rearrangement joins TRBV20-1 to TRBJ2-3; the match to TRBD2 covers 10 bases. CDR1 and CDR2 (germline): DFQATT, SNEGSKA (reference sequence). The CDR3 consists of 14 residues. The J segment lost 2 bases and the V segment lost 6 bases, leaving 5 bases of the junction unmatched. The CDR3 spells CSAISGGVTDTQYF. The CDR3 bases are TGCAGTGCCATCAGCGGGGGGGTCACAGATACGCAGTATTTT.

The J gene is TRBJ2-3, the V gene TRBV12-5, with 9 bases lining up with TRBD2. In germline, CDR1 is LGHNT, CDR2 FRNRAP. The CDR3 is 16 residues long. Unmatched junction bases numbered 5, after V lost 1 base and J lost 3 bases. The CDR3 sequence is CASGLGVSGRTDTQYF. CDR3 DNA: TGTGCTAGTGGTTTGGGGGTTAGCGGGAGAACAGATACGCAGTATTTT. Based on the CDR3 plus reference TRBV12-5 and TRBJ2-3, the full variable domain is DARVTQTPRHKVTEMGQEVTMRCQPILGHNTVFWYRQTMMQGLELLAYFRNRAPLDDSGMPKDRFSAEMPDATLATLKIQPSEPRDSAVYFCASGLGVSGRTDTQYFGPGTRLTVL.

Many counts were recorded for this clonotype. The chain carries TRBV24-1 and TRBJ2-2; no reliable D call. The CDR3 extends over 15 amino acids. CDR1 and CDR2 (germline): KGHDR, SFDVKD. V gave up 2 bases and J gave up 4 bases, with 10 bases separating them. The CDR3 nucleotides are TGTGCCACCAGTGATTGGCAGAGAGGCACCGGGGAGCTGTTTTTT. It codes for CATSDWQRGTGELFF.

This clonotype was seen ten or more times. This sequence joins TRBV10-3 and TRBJ1-4; the match to TRBD1 covers 7 bases. Germline V gene lookup returns CDR1 ENHRY and CDR2 SYGVKD. V lost 6 bases and J lost 6; bases outside the gene matches: 7. The CDR3 is 14 residues long. The DNA of the CDR3 is TGTGCCATCAGCCCGGGGGACAGCCATGAAAAACTGTTTTTT. Protein sequence: CAISPGDSHEKLFF.

The chain is built from TRBV20-1 and TRBJ2-3, with 8 positions matching TRBD2. Unmatched junction bases numbered 5, after V lost 5 bases and J lost 1 base. Germline CDR1 DFQATT, CDR2 SNEGSKA (reference sequence). CDR3 size: 14 residues. The CDR3: CSARREDGTDTQYF. The CDR3 coding sequence is TGCAGTGCTCGGCGGGAGGACGGCACAGATACGCAGTATTTT.

This clonotype occurred many times. The J gene is TRBJ2-1, the V gene TRBV9; possibly TRBD2 for D (6 bases). The length of the CDR3 is 14 residues. Germline loops: CDR1 SGDLS, CDR2 YYNGEE. V lost 1 base and J 6 bases, leaving 11 bases between the germline ends. CDR3 sequence reads: CASSVTGGVNEQFF. The CDR3 nucleotides are TGTGCCAGCAGCGTAACGGGCGGGGTCAATGAGCAGTTCTTC.

Turning to this clonotype: Since a much larger clone is just one base distant, this may be a read error. The J gene is TRBJ1-1, the V gene TRBV12-3 or TRBV12-4, with D unresolved. V lost 11 bases, J lost 5 bases, and 24 bases lay in between. The CDR3 runs to 15 residues. CDR3 loop: CACTLSAPGGTEAFF. As DNA, the CDR3 is TGTGCCTGCACCCTTTCAGCCCCGGGAGGGACTGAAGCTTTCTTT.